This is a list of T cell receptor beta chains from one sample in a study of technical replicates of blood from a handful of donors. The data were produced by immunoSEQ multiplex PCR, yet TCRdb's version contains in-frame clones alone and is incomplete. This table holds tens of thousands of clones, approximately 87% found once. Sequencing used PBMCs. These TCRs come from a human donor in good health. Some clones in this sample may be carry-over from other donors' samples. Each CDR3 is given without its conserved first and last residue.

cdr3_aa: AISESLVFRTGRTDTQY
j_call: TRBJ2-3
v_call: TRBV10-3

cdr3_aa: ASSLGASYEKLF
j_call: TRBJ1-4
v_call: TRBV7-8

cdr3_aa: ASSLAGQSTNEKLF
j_call: TRBJ1-4
v_call: TRBV5-5

cdr3_aa: ASSLYGEQF
j_call: TRBJ2-1
v_call: TRBV7-2

cdr3_aa: ASTSTGENTGELF
j_call: TRBJ2-2
v_call: TRBV6-1

cdr3_aa: ASSLMGTGGYGYT
j_call: TRBJ1-2
v_call: TRBV7-8

cdr3_aa: ASSPIQGKNTEAF
j_call: TRBJ1-1
v_call: TRBV4-1

cdr3_aa: ASSPRADRDTEAF
j_call: TRBJ1-1
v_call: TRBV18

cdr3_aa: ASSLWAGPSNGELF
j_call: TRBJ2-2
v_call: TRBV5-6

cdr3_aa: ASSPSGDNEQF
j_call: TRBJ2-1
v_call: TRBV7-9

cdr3_aa: ASSSPRGANYGYT
j_call: TRBJ1-2
v_call: TRBV7-9

cdr3_aa: ASSLDRTSTDTQY
j_call: TRBJ2-3
v_call: TRBV5-1

cdr3_aa: ASSIRQGGEQY
j_call: TRBJ2-7
v_call: TRBV7-2

cdr3_aa: ASSAGTGTQPQH
j_call: TRBJ1-5
v_call: TRBV5-1

cdr3_aa: ASSLGTGSGANVLT
j_call: TRBJ2-6
v_call: TRBV7-3

cdr3_aa: ASSYGQTPAQQY
j_call: TRBJ2-7
v_call: TRBV7-2

cdr3_aa: ASSLAGATDTQY
j_call: TRBJ2-3
v_call: TRBV7-2

cdr3_aa: ASSLAGGRTDTQY
j_call: TRBJ2-3
v_call: TRBV11-3

cdr3_aa: ASSQGLAGGETQY
j_call: TRBJ2-5
v_call: TRBV4-3

cdr3_aa: ASSSRDSGSTGELF
j_call: TRBJ2-2
v_call: TRBV9

cdr3_aa: ASSPPEGYEQY
j_call: NA
v_call: TRBV4-2

cdr3_aa: ASRGTGTLNEQF
j_call: TRBJ2-1
v_call: TRBV11-2

cdr3_aa: ASSPSTPANTGELF
j_call: TRBJ2-2
v_call: TRBV19

cdr3_aa: ASSTAQGYNSPLH
j_call: TRBJ1-6
v_call: TRBV28

cdr3_aa: ASSSFRGEPVTTGELF
j_call: TRBJ2-2
v_call: TRBV13

cdr3_aa: ASSPDRASGNTIY
j_call: TRBJ1-3
v_call: TRBV7-9

cdr3_aa: ASSLGGTGAEQY
j_call: TRBJ2-7
v_call: TRBV7-9

cdr3_aa: ASSPGQDSGNTIY
j_call: TRBJ1-3
v_call: TRBV6-6

cdr3_aa: ASSFPTGDGYT
j_call: TRBJ1-2
v_call: TRBV7-6